The clone carrying this T cell receptor (beta chain) was observed many times. Its antigen is as yet unknown. The record originates from a study of read filtering for tumor transcriptome and immune sequencing. Study as a whole: IR-seq gave about 4.05 to 11 million TCR reads per sample; RNA-seq gave roughly 80 to 1,400. Study-wide points: RNA-seq captured clonotypes less deeply and reliably than IR-seq.

Germline-derived CDR1 and CDR2 are SNHLY and FYNNEI. CDR3 length: 15 amino acids. Trimming cost V 3 bases and J 0 bases, with 8 bases left between them. From about 0.4 ug of RNA, a library with molecular barcoded alpha/delta and beta/gamma adaptors was made. TCRdb itself ran the reads through MiXCR, one entry per CDR3 protein. The sample holds about 57,000 distinct CDR3 sequences; 20% are singletons and the top ten take about a sixth. At the time of active disease, bone marrow was collected from every patient. The origin of this receptor is a donor aged 40 or over with multiple myeloma. The gene calls are TRBV2 and TRBJ2-2, with D unresolved. Sequences were obtained from a population of CD138-negative cells sorted from bone marrow. The CDR3 DNA reads TGTGCCAGCAGTGAGATCGATACGAACACCGGGGAGCTGTTTTTT. This sequence encodes CASSEIDTNTGELFF.